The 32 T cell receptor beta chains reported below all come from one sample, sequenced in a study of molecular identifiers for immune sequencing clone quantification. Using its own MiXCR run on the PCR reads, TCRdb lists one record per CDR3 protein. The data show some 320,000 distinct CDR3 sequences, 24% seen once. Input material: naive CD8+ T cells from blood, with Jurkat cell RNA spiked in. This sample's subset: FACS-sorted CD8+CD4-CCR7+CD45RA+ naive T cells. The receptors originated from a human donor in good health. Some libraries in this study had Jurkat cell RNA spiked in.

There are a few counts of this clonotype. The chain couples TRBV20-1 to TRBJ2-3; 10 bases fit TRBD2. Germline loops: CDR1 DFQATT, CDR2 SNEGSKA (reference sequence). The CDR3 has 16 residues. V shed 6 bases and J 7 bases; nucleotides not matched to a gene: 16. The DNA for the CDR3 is TGCAGTGCCACCGGGACTAGCGAGAGGGAGTTAAATACGCAGTATTTT. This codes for CSATGTSERELNTQYF.

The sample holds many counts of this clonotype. CDR3 protein: CSGKTGTYTEAFF. DNA for the CDR3: TGCAGCGGTAAAACAGGGACCTACACTGAAGCTTTCTTT. The chain is built from TRBV29-1 and TRBJ1-1; maybe TRBD1 (6 bases). CDR1 and CDR2 from the germline V gene are SQVTM and ANQGSEA. The ends were cut back, 7 bases at V and 3 bases at J, with 15 bases in the middle. CDR3 length: 13 amino acids. Using reference TRBV29-1 and TRBJ1-1 for the parts outside the CDR3, the full variable domain is SAVISQKPSRDICQRGTSLTIQCQVDSQVTMMFWYRQQPGQSLTLIATANQGSEATYESGFVIDKFPISRPNLTFSTLTVSNMSPEDSSIYLCSGKTGTYTEAFFGQGTRLTVV.

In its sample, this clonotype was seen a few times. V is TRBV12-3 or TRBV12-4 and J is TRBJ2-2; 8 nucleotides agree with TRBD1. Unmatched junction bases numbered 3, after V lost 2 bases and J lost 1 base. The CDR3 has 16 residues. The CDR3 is CASSLPGTGNTGELFF. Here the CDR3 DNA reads TGTGCCAGCAGTTTACCCGGGACAGGGAACACCGGGGAGCTGTTTTTT.

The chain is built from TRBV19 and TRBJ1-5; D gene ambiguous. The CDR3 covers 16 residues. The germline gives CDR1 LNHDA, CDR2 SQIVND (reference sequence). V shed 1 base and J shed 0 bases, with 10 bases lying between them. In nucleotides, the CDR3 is TGTGCCAGTAGTATAGGCACAGCCTATAGCAATCAGCCCCAGCATTTT. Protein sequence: CASSIGTAYSNQPQHF.

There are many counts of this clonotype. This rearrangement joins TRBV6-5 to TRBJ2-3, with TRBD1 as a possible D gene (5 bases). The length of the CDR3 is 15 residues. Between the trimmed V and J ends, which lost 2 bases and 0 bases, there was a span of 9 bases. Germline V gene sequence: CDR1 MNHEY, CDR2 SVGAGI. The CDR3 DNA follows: TGTGCCAGCAGTTACCTAGGGGTTAGCACAGATACGCAGTATTTT. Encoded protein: CASSYLGVSTDTQYF.

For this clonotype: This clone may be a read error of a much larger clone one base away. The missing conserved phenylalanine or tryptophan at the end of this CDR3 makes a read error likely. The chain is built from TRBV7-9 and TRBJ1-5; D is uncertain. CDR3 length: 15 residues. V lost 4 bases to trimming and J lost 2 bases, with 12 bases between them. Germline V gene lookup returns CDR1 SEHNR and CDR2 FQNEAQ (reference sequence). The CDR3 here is CASSSTVGGNQPQHL. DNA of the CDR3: TGTGCCAGCAGCTCCACAGTGGGCGGCAATCAGCCCCAGCATCTT.

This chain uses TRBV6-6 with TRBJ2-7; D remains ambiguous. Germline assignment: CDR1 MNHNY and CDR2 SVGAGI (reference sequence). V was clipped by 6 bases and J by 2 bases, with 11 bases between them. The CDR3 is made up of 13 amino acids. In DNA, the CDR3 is TGTGCCAGCAGGAAGGACCGGCCCTACGAGCAGTACTTC. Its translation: CASRKDRPYEQYF.

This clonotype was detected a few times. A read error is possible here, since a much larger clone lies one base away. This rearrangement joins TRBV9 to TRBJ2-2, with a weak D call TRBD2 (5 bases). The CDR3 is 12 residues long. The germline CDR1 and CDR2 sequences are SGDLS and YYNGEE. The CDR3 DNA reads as TGTGCCAGCAGCGGTTCTGCCGGGGAGCTGCTTTTT. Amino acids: CASSGSAGELLF.

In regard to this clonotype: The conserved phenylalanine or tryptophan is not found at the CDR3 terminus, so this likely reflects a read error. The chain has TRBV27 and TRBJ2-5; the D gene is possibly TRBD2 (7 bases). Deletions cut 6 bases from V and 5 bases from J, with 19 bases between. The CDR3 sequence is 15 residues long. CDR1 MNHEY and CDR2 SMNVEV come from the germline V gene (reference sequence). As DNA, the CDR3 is TGTGCCAGCAGCCCAAGCCGGGGGGCCGGTGAGACCCAGTACCTC. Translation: CASSPSRGAGETQYL.

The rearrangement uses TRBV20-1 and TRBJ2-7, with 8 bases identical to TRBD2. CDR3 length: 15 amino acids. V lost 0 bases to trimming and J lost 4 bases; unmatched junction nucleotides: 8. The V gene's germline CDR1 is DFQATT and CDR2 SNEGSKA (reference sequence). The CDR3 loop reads CSARDLTSVGYEQYF. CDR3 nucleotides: TGCAGTGCTAGAGATTTGACTAGCGTGGGATACGAGCAGTACTTC.

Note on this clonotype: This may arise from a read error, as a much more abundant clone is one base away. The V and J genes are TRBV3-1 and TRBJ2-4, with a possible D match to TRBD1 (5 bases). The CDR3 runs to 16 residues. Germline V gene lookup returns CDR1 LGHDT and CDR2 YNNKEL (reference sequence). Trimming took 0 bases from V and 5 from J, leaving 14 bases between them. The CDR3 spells CASSQDWAGSENIQYF. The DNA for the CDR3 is TGTGCCAGCAGCCAAGATTGGGCAGGGTCTGAAAACATTCAGTACTTC.

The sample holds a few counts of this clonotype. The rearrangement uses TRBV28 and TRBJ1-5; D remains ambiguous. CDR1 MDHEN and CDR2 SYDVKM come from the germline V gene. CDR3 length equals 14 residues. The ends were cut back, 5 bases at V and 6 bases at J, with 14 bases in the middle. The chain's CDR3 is CASSTRGGGQPQHF. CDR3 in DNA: TGTGCCAGCAGTACTCGGGGAGGAGGTCAGCCCCAGCATTTT.

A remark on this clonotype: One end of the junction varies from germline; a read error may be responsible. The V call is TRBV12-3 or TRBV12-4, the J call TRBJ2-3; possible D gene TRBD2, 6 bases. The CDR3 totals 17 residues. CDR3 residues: CAGSWGWASEGTDTQYF. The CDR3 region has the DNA TGTGCCGGCAGTTGGGGGTGGGCTAGCGAAGGGACAGATACGCAGTATTTT.

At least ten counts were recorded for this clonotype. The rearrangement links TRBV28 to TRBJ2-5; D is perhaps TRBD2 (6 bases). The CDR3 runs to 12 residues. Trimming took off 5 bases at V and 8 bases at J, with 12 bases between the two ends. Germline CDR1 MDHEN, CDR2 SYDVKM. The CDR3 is CASSGTGATQYF. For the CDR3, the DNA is TGTGCCAGCAGTGGGACTGGAGCAACCCAGTACTTC.

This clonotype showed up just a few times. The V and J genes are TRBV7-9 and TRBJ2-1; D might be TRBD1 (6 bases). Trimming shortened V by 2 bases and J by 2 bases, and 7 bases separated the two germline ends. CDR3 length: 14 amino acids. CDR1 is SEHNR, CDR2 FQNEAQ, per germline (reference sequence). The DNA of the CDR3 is TGTGCCAGCAGCTTAAAGGGGGCCTACAATGAGCAGTTCTTC. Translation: CASSLKGAYNEQFF.

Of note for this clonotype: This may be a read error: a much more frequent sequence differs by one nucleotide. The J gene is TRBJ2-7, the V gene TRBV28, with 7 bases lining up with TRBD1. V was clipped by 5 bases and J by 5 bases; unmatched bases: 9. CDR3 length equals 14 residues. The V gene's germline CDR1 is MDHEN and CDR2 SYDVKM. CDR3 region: CASSLGTAPDEQYF. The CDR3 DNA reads TGTGCCAGCAGTCTCGGGACAGCACCTGACGAGCAGTACTTC.

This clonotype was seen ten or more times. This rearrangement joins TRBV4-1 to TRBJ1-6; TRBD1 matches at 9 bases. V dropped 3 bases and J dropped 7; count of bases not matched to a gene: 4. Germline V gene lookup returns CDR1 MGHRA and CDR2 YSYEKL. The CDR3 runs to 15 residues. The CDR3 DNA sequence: TGCGCCAGCAGCCAGGGACAGGGTAACAATTCACCCCTCCACTTT. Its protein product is CASSQGQGNNSPLHF.

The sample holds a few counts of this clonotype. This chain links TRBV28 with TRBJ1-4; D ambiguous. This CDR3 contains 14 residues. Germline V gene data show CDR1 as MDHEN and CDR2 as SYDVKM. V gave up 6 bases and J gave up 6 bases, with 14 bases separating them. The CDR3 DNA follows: TGTGCCAGCAGCCCTGTAAGACTGGATGAAAAACTGTTTTTT. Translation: CASSPVRLDEKLFF.

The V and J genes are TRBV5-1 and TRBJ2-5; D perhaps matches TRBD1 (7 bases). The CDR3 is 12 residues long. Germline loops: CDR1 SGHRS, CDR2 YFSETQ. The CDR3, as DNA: TGCGCGACCAGGGGGGTAGAAGAGACCCAGTACTTC. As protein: CATRGVEETQYF.

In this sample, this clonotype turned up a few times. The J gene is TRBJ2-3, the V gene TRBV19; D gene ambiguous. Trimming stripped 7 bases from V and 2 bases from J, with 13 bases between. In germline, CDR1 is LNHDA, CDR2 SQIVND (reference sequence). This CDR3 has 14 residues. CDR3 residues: CASTNYGITDTQYF. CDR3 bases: TGTGCCAGTACCAATTACGGAATCACAGATACGCAGTATTTT.

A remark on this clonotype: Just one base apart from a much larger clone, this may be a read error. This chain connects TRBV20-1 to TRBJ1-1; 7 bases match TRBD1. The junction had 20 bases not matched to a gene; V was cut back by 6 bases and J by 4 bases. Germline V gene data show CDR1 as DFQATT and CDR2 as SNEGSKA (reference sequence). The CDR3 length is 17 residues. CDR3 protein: CSAAFYRDSGECTEAFF. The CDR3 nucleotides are TGCAGTGCCGCCTTCTACCGGGACAGTGGGGAGTGCACTGAAGCTTTCTTT.

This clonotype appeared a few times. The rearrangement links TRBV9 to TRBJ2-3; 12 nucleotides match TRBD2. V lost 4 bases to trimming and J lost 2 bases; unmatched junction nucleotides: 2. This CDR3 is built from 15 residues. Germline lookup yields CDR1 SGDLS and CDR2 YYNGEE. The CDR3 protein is CASSTSGGHTDTQYF. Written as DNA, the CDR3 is TGTGCCAGCAGCACTAGCGGGGGGCACACAGATACGCAGTATTTT. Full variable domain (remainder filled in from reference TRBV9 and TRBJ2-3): DSGVTQTPKHLITATGQRVTLRCSPRSGDLSVYWYQQSLDQGLQFLIQYYNGEERAKGNILERFSAQQFPDLHSELNLSSLELGDSALYFCASSTSGGHTDTQYFGPGTRLTVL.

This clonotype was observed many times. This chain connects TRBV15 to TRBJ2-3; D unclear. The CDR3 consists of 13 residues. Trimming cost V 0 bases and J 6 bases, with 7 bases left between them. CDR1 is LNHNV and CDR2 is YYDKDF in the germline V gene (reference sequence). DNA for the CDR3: TGTGCCACCAGCAGAGATAATTGGGATACGCAGTATTTT. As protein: CATSRDNWDTQYF.

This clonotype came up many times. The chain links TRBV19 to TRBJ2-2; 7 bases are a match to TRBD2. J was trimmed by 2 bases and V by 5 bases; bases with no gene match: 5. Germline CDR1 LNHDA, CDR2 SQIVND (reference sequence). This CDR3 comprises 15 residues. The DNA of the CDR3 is TGTGCCAGTAGTCTGGGACTACTTAACACCGGGGAGCTGTTTTTT. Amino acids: CASSLGLLNTGELFF.

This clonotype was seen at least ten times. The CDR3 spells CASSLAPDSRSGANVLTF. The CDR3 DNA reads as TGCGCCAGCAGCTTGGCCCCGGACAGCCGCTCTGGGGCCAACGTCCTGACTTTC. The chain carries TRBV5-1 and TRBJ2-6, with D perhaps TRBD1 (6 bases). V shed 0 bases and J shed 0 bases, with 13 bases lying between them. CDR1 is SGHRS and CDR2 is YFSETQ in the germline V gene. The CDR3 extends over 18 amino acids.

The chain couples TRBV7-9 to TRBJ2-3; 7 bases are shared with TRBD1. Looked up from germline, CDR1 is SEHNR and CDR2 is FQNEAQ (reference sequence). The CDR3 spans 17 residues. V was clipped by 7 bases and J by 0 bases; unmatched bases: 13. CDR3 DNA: TGTGCCAGCACCCCAGTCGGACAGGAGAATAGCACAGATACGCAGTATTTT. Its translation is CASTPVGQENSTDTQYF.

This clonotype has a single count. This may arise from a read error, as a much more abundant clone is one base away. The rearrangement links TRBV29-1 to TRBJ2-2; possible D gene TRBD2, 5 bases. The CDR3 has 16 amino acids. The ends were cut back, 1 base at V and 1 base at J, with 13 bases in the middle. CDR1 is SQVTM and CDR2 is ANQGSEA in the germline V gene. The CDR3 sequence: CSVEGHQRMNTGELFF. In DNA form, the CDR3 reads TGCAGCGTTGAAGGTCATCAGCGGATGAACACCGGGGAGCTGTTTTTT.

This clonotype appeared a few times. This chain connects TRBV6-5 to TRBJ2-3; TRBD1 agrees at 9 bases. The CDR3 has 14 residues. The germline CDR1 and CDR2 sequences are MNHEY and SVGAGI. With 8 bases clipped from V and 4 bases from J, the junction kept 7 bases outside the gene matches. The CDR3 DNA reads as TGTGCCAGCCAGGCCGGGACAGGGCCAGATACGCAGTATTTT. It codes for CASQAGTGPDTQYF.

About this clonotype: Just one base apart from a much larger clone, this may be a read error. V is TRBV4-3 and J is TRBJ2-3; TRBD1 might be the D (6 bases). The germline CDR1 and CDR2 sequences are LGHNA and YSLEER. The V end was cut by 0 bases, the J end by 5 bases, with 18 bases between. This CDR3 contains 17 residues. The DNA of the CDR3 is TGCGCCAGCAGCCAAGATCGGACAGCCGACTTCATAGATACGCAGTATTTT. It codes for CASSQDRTADFIDTQYF.

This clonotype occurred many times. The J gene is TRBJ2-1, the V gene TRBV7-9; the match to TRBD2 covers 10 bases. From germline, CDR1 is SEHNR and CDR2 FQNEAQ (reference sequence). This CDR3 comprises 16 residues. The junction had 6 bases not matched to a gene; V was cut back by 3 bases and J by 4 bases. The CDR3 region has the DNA TGTGCCAGCAGCTTGGTCCTAGCGGGAGCTTACAATGAGCAGTTCTTC. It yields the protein CASSLVLAGAYNEQFF.

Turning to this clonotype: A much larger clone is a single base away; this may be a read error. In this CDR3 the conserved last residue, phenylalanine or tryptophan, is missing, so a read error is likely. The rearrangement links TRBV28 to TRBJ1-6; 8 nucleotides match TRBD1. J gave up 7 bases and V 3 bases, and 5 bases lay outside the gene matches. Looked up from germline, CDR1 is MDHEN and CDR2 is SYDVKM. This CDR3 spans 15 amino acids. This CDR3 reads CASSFVRGRNSPLHL. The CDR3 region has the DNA TGTGCCAGCAGTTTCGTCAGGGGGCGGAATTCACCCCTCCACCTT.

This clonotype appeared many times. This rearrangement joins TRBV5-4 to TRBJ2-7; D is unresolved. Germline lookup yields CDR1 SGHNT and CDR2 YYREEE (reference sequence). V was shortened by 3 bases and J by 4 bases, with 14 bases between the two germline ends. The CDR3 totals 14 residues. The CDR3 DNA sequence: TGTGCCAGCAGCTCGGATACCTACGGGTACGAGCAGTACTTC. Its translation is CASSSDTYGYEQYF.